This TCR beta chain emerged from a study of blood T cell repertoires in COVID-19. This CDR3 has 17 residues. Per the germline V gene, CDR1 is SGHRS and CDR2 is YFSETQ. Trimming took 5 bases from V and 0 from J, leaving 17 bases between them. Clones were read by immunoSEQ multiplex PCR, and TCRdb kept only the in-frame ones, dropping some. This table has a few hundred thousand clones, 88% appearing once. Input material: peripheral blood. This sequence was found in a young woman with COVID-19, enrolled during active disease. V gene TRBV5-1 combines with J gene TRBJ2-2, with D tentatively TRBD2 (6 bases). The CDR3 DNA follows: TGCGCCAGCAGGGTCGGGGGAATGGGAGCGAACACCGGGGAGCTGTTTTTT. It specifies CASRVGGMGANTGELFF.